This T cell receptor (beta chain) was captured by sequencing in a study of technical replicates of blood from a few donors. This clone came up once. The J segment lost 1 base and the V segment lost 3 bases, leaving 8 bases of the junction unmatched. CDR1 is MGHRA, CDR2 YSYEKL, per germline. This CDR3 comprises 16 residues. The repertoire was sequenced with immunoSEQ multiplex PCR; TCRdb's copy has only in-frame clones and lacks some. The repertoire has around 83,000 clones, around 94% of them found once; the top ten carry roughly 0.26%. The sample was T cells isolated from PBMCs. V usage is TRBV4-1 and J usage is TRBJ1-1, with TRBD1 matching 7 bases. This TCR came from a human donor in good health. The CDR3 protein is CASSHSPGQPNTEAFF. CDR3 in DNA: TGCGCCAGCAGCCACAGTCCGGGACAGCCGAACACTGAAGCTTTCTTT.